This T cell receptor (beta chain) was observed in a study of beta chain features in type 1 diabetes. On this clone itself: Its specificity is unknown.

The V gene's germline CDR1 is SQVTM and CDR2 ANQGSEA. V was clipped by 7 bases and J by 4 bases; unmatched bases: 10. CDR3 length: 14 residues. Study-level points and caveats: All four CD4+ subsets of Type 1 diabetes patients contained TCRB CDR3s that were moderately but significantly shorter. Sequencing of cDNA might inflate the share of cells that strongly express TCR. Short templates might get an advantage during PCR, and this would be equal in patients and controls.

All of the isolated RNA was reverse transcribed, so expressed TCRB transcripts were sequenced. Some clones are missing from TCRdb's copy, which holds only in-frame ones; the method was immunoSEQ multiplex PCR. The repertoire holds a few hundred thousand clones, with 15% as singletons. The source is a man younger than 35 with type 1 diabetes. V gene TRBV29-1 combines with J gene TRBJ2-3, with TRBD1 matching 8 bases. The sequenced sample consisted of naive CD4+ T cells from blood. The CDR3 DNA reads as TGCAGCGCAATCGACAGGGGTAGCCCAGATACGCAGTATTTT. Translating gives CSAIDRGSPDTQYF.